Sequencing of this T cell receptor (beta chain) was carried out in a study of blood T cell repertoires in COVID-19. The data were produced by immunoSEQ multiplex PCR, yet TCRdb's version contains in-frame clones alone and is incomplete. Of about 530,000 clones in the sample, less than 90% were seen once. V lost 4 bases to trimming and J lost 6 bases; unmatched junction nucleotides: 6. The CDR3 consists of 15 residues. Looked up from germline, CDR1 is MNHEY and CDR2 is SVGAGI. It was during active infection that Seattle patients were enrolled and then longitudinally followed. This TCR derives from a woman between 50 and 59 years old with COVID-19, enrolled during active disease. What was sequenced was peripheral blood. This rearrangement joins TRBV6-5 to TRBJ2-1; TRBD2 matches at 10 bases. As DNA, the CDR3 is TGTGCCAGCAGTTGGGGGACTAGCGACTCCAATGAGCAGTTCTTC. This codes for CASSWGTSDSNEQFF.